This T cell receptor (beta chain) is drawn from a study of shared clonotypes between healthy human individuals. Study conclusions and caveats: Richness estimates generally favored naive over memory subsets. Some clonotypes were shared by all four sorted-subset donors, while others were not shared. The non-shared ones had lower generation probabilities than the shared ones.

Of note for this clone: The antigen is undetermined.

Healthy HIV-negative adults without recent acute infections or vaccinations served as donors. The assay was immunoSEQ multiplex PCR, and TCRdb's table has in-frame clones only and misses some. The data show about 2,500,000 clones, around nine tenths seen once. V was trimmed by 0 bases and J by 10 bases, leaving 12 bases between them. The germline gives CDR1 MNHEY, CDR2 SVGAGI. The CDR3 totals 13 residues. The source of this sequence is a man between 18 and 29 years old in good health. The chain has TRBV6-5 and TRBJ1-2; D is perhaps TRBD1 (5 bases). The material sequenced was naive CD4+ T cells sorted from blood. Subset: CD45RA+ positively selected. CDR3 coding DNA: TGTGCCAGCAGTTACTCGAGCGGAGGACACTACACCTTC. It translates to CASSYSSGGHYTF.